The 27 T cell receptor beta chains listed next were all sequenced from one sample in a study of T cell repertoires in cytomegalovirus infection. These receptors have no identified antigens. TCRdb reprocessed the reads via MiXCR and lists one record per CDR3 protein. Among roughly 500,000 distinct CDR3 sequences, 25% to 35% were seen once, and the ten largest hold 15% to 20%. The sample was cultured PBMCs, taken from culture after CMV antigen stimulation. The receptors come from a human donor in good health (CMV status not recorded). Some clones in this sample may be carry-over from other donors' samples.

The chain is built from TRBV2 and TRBJ2-2; D gene ambiguous. The CDR3 sequence is 16 residues long. Between the trimmed V and J ends, which lost 3 bases and 3 bases, there was a span of 14 bases. Germline CDR1 SNHLY, CDR2 FYNNEI. CDR3 bases: TGTGCCAGCAGTGAGATTCCGCCAATCTACACCGGGGAGCTGTTTTTT. It yields the protein CASSEIPPIYTGELFF.

This clonotype was observed a few times. The chain recombines TRBV7-8 with TRBJ2-2; 10 bases line up with TRBD1. There are 15 residues in the CDR3. With 6 bases clipped from V and 0 bases from J, the junction kept 1 base outside the gene matches. The germline CDR1 and CDR2 sequences are SGHVS and FQNEAQ. The CDR3 loop is CASRGQGPNTGELFF. The CDR3 region has the DNA TGTGCCAGCAGGGGACAGGGGCCGAACACCGGGGAGCTGTTTTTT.

This clonotype turned up a few times. The rearrangement joins TRBV4-2 to TRBJ2-3, with D unclear. V was cut by 1 base and J by 1 base, with 9 bases left in between. Germline CDR1 and CDR2: LGHNA and YNFKEQ. The CDR3 contains 15 residues. The CDR3 DNA reads TGTGCCAGCAGCCAAGTACCGGATCGCACAGATACGCAGTATTTT. Encoded protein: CASSQVPDRTDTQYF.

This clonotype was found many times. J is TRBJ2-7 and V is TRBV7-9; TRBD2 matches 15 bases. Germline V gene lookup returns CDR1 SEHNR and CDR2 FQNEAQ (reference sequence). The CDR3 is made up of 17 amino acids. With V trimmed by 5 bases and J by 3 bases, 8 bases remained unmatched. The CDR3 here is CASSGTSGRILYYEQYF. The CDR3 nucleotides read TGTGCCAGCAGCGGGACTAGCGGGAGGATACTCTACTACGAGCAGTACTTC.

This clonotype showed up just a few times. The chain employs TRBV4-1 and TRBJ2-1, with 7 bases matching TRBD2. The CDR3 length is 16 residues. Germline loops: CDR1 MGHRA, CDR2 YSYEKL. V lost 2 bases, J lost 2 bases, and 6 bases stayed unmatched. The CDR3 region has the DNA TGCGCCAGCAGCCAATTCTCAGCGGGACCCTACAATGAGCAGTTCTTC. It specifies CASSQFSAGPYNEQFF.

The rearrangement uses TRBV19 and TRBJ2-1; possibly TRBD2 for D (5 bases). Per germline, CDR1 LNHDA and CDR2 SQIVND (reference sequence). Trimming removed 4 bases at V and 4 bases at J, with 14 bases between. This CDR3 is 15 amino acids long. CDR3 nucleotide sequence: TGTGCCAGTAGTACTAGCCCCGAATATTACAATGAGCAGTTCTTC. As protein: CASSTSPEYYNEQFF.

This chain uses TRBV14 with TRBJ2-1, with D uncertain. Germline V CDR1 and CDR2: SGHDN, FVKESK. Trimming pared 2 bases from V and 0 bases from J, leaving 11 bases between. The CDR3 runs to 16 residues. The CDR3 sequence is CASSQFSFFSYNEQFF. CDR3 nucleotides: TGTGCCAGCAGCCAATTCTCCTTCTTCTCCTACAATGAGCAGTTCTTC.

The V gene is TRBV6-2 or TRBV6-3, the J gene TRBJ2-3, with D perhaps matching TRBD2 (5 bases). This CDR3 is built from 15 residues. Trimming shortened V by 6 bases and J by 2 bases, and 15 bases separated the two germline ends. Germline V gene sequence: CDR1 MNHEY, CDR2 SVGEGT. CDR3 amino acids: CASRREKEDTDTQYF. Here the CDR3 DNA reads TGTGCCAGCAGAAGGGAGAAGGAGGACACAGATACGCAGTATTTT.

This clonotype was observed a handful of times. The V gene is TRBV7-8, the J gene TRBJ2-5; 11 nucleotides match TRBD2. The length of the CDR3 is 16 residues. Trimming at V came to 6 bases and at J to 0 bases, leaving 6 bases not matched to a gene. Looked up from germline, CDR1 is SGHVS and CDR2 is FQNEAQ. DNA for the CDR3: TGTGCCAGCAGACCTCGGACTAGCGGGTACCAAGAGACCCAGTACTTC. It is translated as CASRPRTSGYQETQYF.

CDR3 bases: TGTGCCAGCAGCTTAGTTGGGGTAGCGGGAGGGCCTCGGTACAATGAGCAGTTCTTC. Translation gives CASSLVGVAGGPRYNEQFF. This chain uses TRBV7-2 with TRBJ2-1; TRBD2 matches at 11 bases. The CDR3 contains 19 residues. V was clipped by 1 base and J by 4 bases; unmatched bases: 12. Per germline, CDR1 SGHTA and CDR2 FQGNSA.

About this clonotype itself: Given a much more abundant clone one base away, this may be a read error. The rearrangement joins TRBV6-2 or TRBV6-3 to TRBJ2-1; no definite D call. Germline-derived CDR1 and CDR2 are MNHEY and SVGEGT. The CDR3 is made up of 11 amino acids. The V gene lost 7 bases and the J gene lost 5 bases, with 6 bases spanning the gap. For the CDR3, the DNA is TGTGCCAGCAAAAAAAACAATGAGCAGTTCTTC. Translated, it gives CASKKNNEQFF.

The CDR3 nucleotides read TGTGCCACCCCCCTTCCCAGGAAACTGACAGCTGAAACCTACGAGCAGTACTTC. Translated, it gives CATPLPRKLTAETYEQYF. The chain carries TRBV24-1 and TRBJ2-7, with D perhaps matching TRBD1 (5 bases). Germline CDR1 KGHDR, CDR2 SFDVKD. Trimming pared 9 bases from V and 2 bases from J, leaving 28 bases between. The CDR3 has 18 amino acids.

This clonotype appeared a single time. This rearrangement joins TRBV10-3 to TRBJ2-1; 16 bases are a match to TRBD2. The CDR3 length is 20 residues. V lost 0 bases to trimming and J lost 0 bases; unmatched junction nucleotides: 5. Germline V gene lookup returns CDR1 ENHRY and CDR2 SYGVKD. The CDR3: CAISESWGLAGGSSYNEQFF. CDR3 nucleotides: TGTGCCATCAGTGAGTCATGGGGACTAGCGGGAGGGAGCTCCTACAATGAGCAGTTCTTC.

This clonotype was detected ten times or more. The chain joins TRBV7-2 to TRBJ2-5; a possible D gene is TRBD2 (6 bases). The CDR3 contains 15 residues. Deletions cut 3 bases from V and 0 bases from J, with 11 bases between. Germline assignment: CDR1 SGHTA and CDR2 FQGNSA. The CDR3 reads CASSFHRDYQETQYF. The CDR3 DNA reads as TGTGCCAGCAGCTTCCACCGGGACTACCAAGAGACCCAGTACTTC.

This clonotype was observed a few times. V usage is TRBV6-5 and J usage is TRBJ1-2; 8 bases are shared with TRBD1. CDR1 is MNHEY and CDR2 is SVGAGI in the germline V gene. J gave up 6 bases and V 7 bases, and 10 bases lay outside the gene matches. This CDR3 comprises 14 residues. CDR3 amino acids: CASNGGQAAHGYTF. Here the CDR3 DNA reads TGTGCCAGCAATGGGGGACAGGCTGCGCATGGCTACACCTTC.

The V gene is TRBV2, the J gene TRBJ2-2, with D possibly TRBD2 on 6 matching bases. The CDR3 has 14 amino acids. Trimming stripped 8 bases from V and 2 bases from J, with 12 bases between. Germline V CDR1 and CDR2: SNHLY, FYNNEI. CDR3 region: CASGRDSNTGELFF. In DNA, the CDR3 is TGTGCCAGCGGACGGGACTCTAACACCGGGGAGCTGTTTTTT.

The chain employs TRBV29-1 and TRBJ2-7, with D maybe TRBD2 (5 bases). The germline V gene encodes CDR1 SQVTM and CDR2 ANQGSEA. V dropped 6 bases and J dropped 6 bases, with 12 bases sitting between them. CDR3 length equals 11 residues. CDR3 bases: TGCAGCGTGTTCCATCGGGGCGAGCAGTACGTC. It yields the protein CSVFHRGEQYV.

This clonotype appeared a few times. The chain couples TRBV5-1 to TRBJ1-2, with D tentatively TRBD1 (6 bases). Between the trimmed V and J ends, which lost 0 bases and 7 bases, there was a span of 19 bases. Germline V CDR1 and CDR2: SGHRS, YFSETQ. There are 16 residues in the CDR3. Here the CDR3 DNA reads TGCGCCAGCAGCTTGGCCCGGACAGCTATGGCGGGTGGCTACACCTTC. It codes for CASSLARTAMAGGYTF.

This clonotype was found many times. The rearrangement joins TRBV2 to TRBJ1-6; no firm D call. The V end was cut by 2 bases, the J end by 5 bases, with 10 bases between. This CDR3 spans 15 amino acids. Per the germline V gene, CDR1 is SNHLY and CDR2 is FYNNEI. CDR3 sequence (DNA): TGTGCCAGCAGTGAACTGGGCAGGAATAATTCACCCCTCCACTTT. Translating gives CASSELGRNNSPLHF.

The chain has TRBV14 and TRBJ2-1, with TRBD2 identical over 7 bases. This CDR3 is built from 14 residues. With V trimmed by 7 bases and J by 4 bases, 7 bases remained unmatched. Germline values: CDR1 SGHDN, CDR2 FVKESK. The CDR3 sequence: CASTLASGYNEQFF. Written as DNA, the CDR3 is TGTGCCAGCACCCTGGCTAGCGGATACAATGAGCAGTTCTTC.

The chain combines TRBV2 with TRBJ2-5, with 7 bases lining up with TRBD1. Germline CDR1 SNHLY, CDR2 FYNNEI. There are 13 residues in the CDR3. After removal of 10 bases from V and 2 bases from J, the junction contained 7 bases not matched to a gene. The CDR3 DNA reads TGTGCCAACGAAAGGGACAGTCAAGAGACCCAGTACTTC. Amino acid sequence: CANERDSQETQYF.

The chain joins TRBV6-2 or TRBV6-3 to TRBJ2-1; 8 bases agree with TRBD2. Germline V CDR1 and CDR2: MNHEY, SVGEGT. CDR3 length equals 17 residues. V shed 2 bases, J shed 7 bases, and the junction held 13 bases outside the gene matches. The CDR3 nucleotides read TGTGCCAGCAGTTACCCCCTGGGCGAGCGGGAGAGTAATGAGCAGTTCTTC. It translates to CASSYPLGERESNEQFF.

This clonotype was recorded a few times. The gene calls are TRBV12-3 or TRBV12-4 and TRBJ2-2; D tentatively reads TRBD1 or TRBD2 (6 bases each). V dropped 10 bases and J dropped 3 bases, with 12 bases sitting between them. The CDR3 consists of 13 residues. The DNA for the CDR3 is TGTGCCAACAGGGAGGCGGACACCGGGGAGCTGTTTTTT. This encodes CANREADTGELFF.

V gene TRBV7-9 combines with J gene TRBJ2-1; 7 positions match TRBD2. V was pared by 3 bases and J by 9 bases, with 14 bases of the junction left unmatched. Looked up from germline, CDR1 is SEHNR and CDR2 is FQNEAQ (reference sequence). CDR3 length: 16 amino acids. This chain's CDR3 is CASSFLSWRESGEQFF. CDR3 nucleotide sequence: TGTGCCAGCAGCTTTCTATCCTGGCGGGAGAGTGGTGAGCAGTTCTTC.

This clonotype turned up a few times. The chain carries TRBV12-3 or TRBV12-4 and TRBJ1-3, with a possible D match to TRBD1 (5 bases). With 1 base removed from V and 0 bases from J, the gap between germline ends came to 7 bases. The CDR3 contains 15 residues. This CDR3 reads CASSLEGTSGNTIYF. The CDR3, as DNA: TGTGCCAGCAGTTTAGAGGGGACCTCTGGAAACACCATATATTTT.

This clonotype was seen a handful of times. The chain's CDR3 is CASSLSAGTEAFF. For the CDR3, the DNA is TGTGCCAGCAGCTTGTCTGCGGGCACTGAAGCTTTCTTT. V is TRBV11-3 and J is TRBJ1-1; D is ambiguous. There are 13 residues in the CDR3. Trimming stripped 3 bases from V and 4 bases from J, with 9 bases between. Germline assignment: CDR1 SGHNT and CDR2 YENEEA.

This clonotype was observed at least ten times. This sequence joins TRBV7-2 and TRBJ2-1; the D is unclear. V shed 4 bases and J shed 7 bases, with 14 bases lying between them. CDR1 and CDR2 (germline): SGHTA, FQGNSA. The CDR3 is 14 amino acids. The CDR3 sequence is CASSSHPEKNEQFF. The CDR3 DNA is TGTGCCAGCAGCTCCCACCCAGAGAAAAATGAGCAGTTCTTC.